This record looks at one TCR beta chain sequence and its context. Its antigen is still unknown. TCRdb passed the 5' RACE reads through MiXCR, listing each CDR3 protein once. The sample lists 1.5 million to 2 million distinct CDR3 sequences, around 33% occurring once. This CDR3 contains 18 residues. Germline V CDR1 and CDR2: SGHTA, FQGNSA. V trimming: 2 bases; J trimming: 9 bases; junction bases outside the gene matches: 18. This entry comes from a study of identical twins. Study results and limitations: Out-of-frame TCR alpha sharing in monozygotic twins exceeded recombination model predictions.

The rearrangement joins TRBV7-2 to TRBJ2-1; 8 bases line up with TRBD2. Sequenced material: cord blood. This clonotype was obtained from a newborn girl in good health. The CDR3 is CASSLRSRLASNMVEQFF. The CDR3 DNA is TGTGCCAGCAGCTTACGTAGTCGACTAGCGTCCAATATGGTTGAGCAGTTCTTC.